This T cell receptor beta chain emerged from a study of cytomegalovirus exposure and HLA in healthy donors. Study information: Roughly 180 million T cells yielded approximately 110 million unique TCR beta sequences in earlier analysis. Unique TCRs from HLA-typed donors, 80 million to 90 million of them, were held in an early data release.

The PCR ran on 60 Vbeta and 13 Jbeta primers. Data came from immunoSEQ multiplex PCR; TCRdb stores just in-frame clones and leaves some out. The repertoire includes over 100,000 clones, under 80% of them detected once, and around 7.7% sits in the top ten. With V trimmed by 5 bases and J by 7 bases, 15 bases remained unmatched. The CDR3 consists of 18 residues. Germline CDR1 reads SGHTA; CDR2 reads FQGNSA. As for this clone: Its cognate antigen is unknown.

The study, taken as a whole, reports: An assumption of roughly uniform sequencing depth across donors underlay the presence/absence analyses.

The receptor was isolated from a woman aged 45-65 years in good health and CMV-seropositive. The rearrangement links TRBV7-2 to TRBJ2-5, with 14 nucleotides matching TRBD2. Specimen: PBMCs. In nucleotides, the CDR3 is TGTGCCAGCAGCCCGACCCTGACTAGCGGGAGGGCCAGGGGGACCCAGTACTTC. Its translation: CASSPTLTSGRARGTQYF.